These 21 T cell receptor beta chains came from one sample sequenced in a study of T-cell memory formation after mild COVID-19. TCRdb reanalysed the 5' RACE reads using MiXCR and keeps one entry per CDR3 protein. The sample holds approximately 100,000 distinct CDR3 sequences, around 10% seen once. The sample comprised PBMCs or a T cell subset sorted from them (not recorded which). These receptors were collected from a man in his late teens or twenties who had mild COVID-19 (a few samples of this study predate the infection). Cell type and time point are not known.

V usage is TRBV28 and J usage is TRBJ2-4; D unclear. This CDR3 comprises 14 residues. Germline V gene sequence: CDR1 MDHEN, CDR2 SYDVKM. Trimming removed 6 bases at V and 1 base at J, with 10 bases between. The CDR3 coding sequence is TGTGCCAGCAGCACACTCCGGGCCAAAAACATTCAGTACTTC. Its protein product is CASSTLRAKNIQYF.

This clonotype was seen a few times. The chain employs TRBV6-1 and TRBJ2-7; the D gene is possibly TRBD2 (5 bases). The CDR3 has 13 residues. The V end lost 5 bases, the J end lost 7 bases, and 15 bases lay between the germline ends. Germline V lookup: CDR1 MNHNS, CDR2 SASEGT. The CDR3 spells CASSKRTAKEQYV. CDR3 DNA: TGTGCCAGCAGTAAGAGGACTGCTAAGGAGCAGTACGTC.

This chain's CDR3 is CASRSSGTTHTGELFF. In DNA, the CDR3 is TGTGCCAGCAGGTCTAGCGGAACTACTCACACCGGGGAGCTGTTTTTT. V is TRBV7-2 and J is TRBJ2-2; TRBD2 matches 7 bases. V trimming: 6 bases; J trimming: 3 bases; junction bases outside the gene matches: 10. Per the germline V gene, CDR1 is SGHTA and CDR2 is FQGNSA. CDR3 length equals 16 residues.

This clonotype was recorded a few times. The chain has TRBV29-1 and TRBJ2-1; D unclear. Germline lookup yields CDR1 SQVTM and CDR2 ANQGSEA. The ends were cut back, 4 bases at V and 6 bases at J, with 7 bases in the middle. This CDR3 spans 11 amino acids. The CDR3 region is CSVGIPNEQFF. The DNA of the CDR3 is TGCAGCGTTGGGATCCCCAATGAGCAGTTCTTC.

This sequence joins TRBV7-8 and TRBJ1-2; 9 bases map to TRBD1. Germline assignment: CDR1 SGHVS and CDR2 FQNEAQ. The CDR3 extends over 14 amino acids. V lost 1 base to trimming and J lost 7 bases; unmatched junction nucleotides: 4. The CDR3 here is CASSLGDRVGGYTF. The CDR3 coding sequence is TGTGCCAGCAGCTTAGGGGACAGGGTCGGTGGCTACACCTTC.

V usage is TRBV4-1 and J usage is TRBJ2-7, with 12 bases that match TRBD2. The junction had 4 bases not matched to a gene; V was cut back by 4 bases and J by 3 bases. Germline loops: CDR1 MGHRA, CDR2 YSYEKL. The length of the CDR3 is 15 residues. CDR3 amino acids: CASSLGLAGIYEQYV. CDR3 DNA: TGCGCCAGCAGCCTCGGACTAGCGGGGATCTACGAGCAGTACGTC.

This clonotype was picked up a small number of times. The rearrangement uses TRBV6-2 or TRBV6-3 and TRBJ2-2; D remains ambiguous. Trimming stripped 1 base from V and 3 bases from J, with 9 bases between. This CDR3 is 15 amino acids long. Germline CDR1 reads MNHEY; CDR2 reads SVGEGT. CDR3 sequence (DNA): TGTGCCAGCAGTTACTTTGATTCGGACACCGGGGAGCTGTTTTTT. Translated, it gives CASSYFDSDTGELFF.

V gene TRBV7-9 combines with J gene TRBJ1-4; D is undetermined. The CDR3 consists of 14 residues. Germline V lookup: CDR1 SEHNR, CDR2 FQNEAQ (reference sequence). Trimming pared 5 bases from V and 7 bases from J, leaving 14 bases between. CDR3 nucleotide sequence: TGTGCCAGCAGCCCCCCCGGGGTACGTGAAAAACTGTTTTTT. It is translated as CASSPPGVREKLFF. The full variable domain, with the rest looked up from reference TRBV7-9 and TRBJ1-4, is DTGVSQNPRHKITKRGQNVTFRCDPISEHNRLYWYRQTLGQGPEFLTYFQNEAQLEKSRLLSDRFSAERPKGSFSTLEIQRTEQGDSAMYLCASSPPGVREKLFFGSGTQLSVL.

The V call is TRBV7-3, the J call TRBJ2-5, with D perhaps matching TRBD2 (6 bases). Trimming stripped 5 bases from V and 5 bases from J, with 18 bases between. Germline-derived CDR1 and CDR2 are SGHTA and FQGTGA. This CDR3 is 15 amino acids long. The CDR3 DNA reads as TGTGCCAGCAGCCCAGAGGAGGGGATGATCGAGACCCAGTACTTC. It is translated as CASSPEEGMIETQYF.

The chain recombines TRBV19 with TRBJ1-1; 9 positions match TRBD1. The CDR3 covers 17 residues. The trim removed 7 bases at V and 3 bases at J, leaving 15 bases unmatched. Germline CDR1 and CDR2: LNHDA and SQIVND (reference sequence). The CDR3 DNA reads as TGTGCCAGTACCACATCATGGGACAGGGAAGGGGACACTGAAGCTTTCTTT. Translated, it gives CASTTSWDREGDTEAFF.

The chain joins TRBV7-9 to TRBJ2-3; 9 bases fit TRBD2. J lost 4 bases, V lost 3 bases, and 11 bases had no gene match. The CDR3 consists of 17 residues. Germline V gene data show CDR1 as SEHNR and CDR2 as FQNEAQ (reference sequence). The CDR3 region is CASSLKPLAGSPDTQYF. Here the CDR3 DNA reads TGTGCCAGCAGCTTGAAGCCTCTAGCGGGGAGCCCAGATACGCAGTATTTT.

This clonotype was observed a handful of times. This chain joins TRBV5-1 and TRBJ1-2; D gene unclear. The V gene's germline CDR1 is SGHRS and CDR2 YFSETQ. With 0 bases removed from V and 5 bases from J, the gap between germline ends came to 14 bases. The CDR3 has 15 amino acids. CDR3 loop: CASSLAGSPRYGYTF. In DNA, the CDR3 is TGCGCCAGCAGCTTGGCCGGGTCCCCAAGATATGGCTACACCTTC.

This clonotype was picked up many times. This CDR3 reads CASSWGTGELFF. The CDR3 nucleotides are TGTGCCAGCAGCTGGGGGACCGGGGAGCTGTTTTTT. This chain links TRBV5-6 with TRBJ2-2; D could derive from TRBD1 or TRBD2 (5 bases each). Germline V CDR1 and CDR2: SGHDT, YYEEEE. Between the trimmed V and J ends, which lost 3 bases and 5 bases, there was a span of 5 bases. This CDR3 spans 12 amino acids. Using reference TRBV5-6 and TRBJ2-2 for the parts outside the CDR3, the full variable domain is DAGVTQSPTHLIKTRGQQVTLRCSPKSGHDTVSWYQQALGQGPQFIFQYYEEEERQRGNFPDRFSGHQFPNYSSELNVNALLLGDSALYLCASSWGTGELFFGEGSRLTVL.

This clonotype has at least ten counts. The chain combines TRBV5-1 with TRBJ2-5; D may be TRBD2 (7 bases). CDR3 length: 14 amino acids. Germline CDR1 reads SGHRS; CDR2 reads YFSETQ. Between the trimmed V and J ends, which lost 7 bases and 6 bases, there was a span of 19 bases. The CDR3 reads CASAARGGAQTQYF. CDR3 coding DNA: TGCGCCAGCGCGGCGAGAGGGGGGGCCCAGACCCAGTACTTC.

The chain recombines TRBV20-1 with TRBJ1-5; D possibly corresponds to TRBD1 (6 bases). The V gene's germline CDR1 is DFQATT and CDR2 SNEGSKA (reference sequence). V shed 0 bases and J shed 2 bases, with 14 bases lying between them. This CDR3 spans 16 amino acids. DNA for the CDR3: TGCAGTGCTAGAGATCGGGACACGAGGCGCAATCAGCCCCAGCATTTT. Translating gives CSARDRDTRRNQPQHF.

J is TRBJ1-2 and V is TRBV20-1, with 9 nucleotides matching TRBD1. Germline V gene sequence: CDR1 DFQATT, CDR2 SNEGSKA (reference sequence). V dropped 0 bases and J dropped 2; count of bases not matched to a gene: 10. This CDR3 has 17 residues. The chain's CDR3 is CSARDSPGQGLNYGYTF. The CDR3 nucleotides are TGCAGTGCTAGAGACTCTCCGGGACAGGGATTAAACTATGGCTACACCTTC.

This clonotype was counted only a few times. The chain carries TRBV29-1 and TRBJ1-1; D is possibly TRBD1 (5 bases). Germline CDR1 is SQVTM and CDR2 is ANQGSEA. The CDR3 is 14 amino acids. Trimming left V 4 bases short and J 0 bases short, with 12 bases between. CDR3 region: CSVGEGYMNTEAFF. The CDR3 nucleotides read TGCAGCGTTGGGGAGGGGTATATGAACACTGAAGCTTTCTTT.

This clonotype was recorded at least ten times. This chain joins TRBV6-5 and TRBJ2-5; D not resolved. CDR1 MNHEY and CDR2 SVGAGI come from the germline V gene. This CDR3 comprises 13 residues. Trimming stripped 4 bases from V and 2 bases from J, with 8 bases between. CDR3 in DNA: TGTGCCAGCAGTTTAAACAGTCAAGAGACCCAGTACTTC. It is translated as CASSLNSQETQYF.

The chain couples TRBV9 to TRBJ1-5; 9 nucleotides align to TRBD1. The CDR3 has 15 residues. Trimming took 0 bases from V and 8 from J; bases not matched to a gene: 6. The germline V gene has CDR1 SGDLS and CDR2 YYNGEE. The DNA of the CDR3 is TGTGCCAGCAGCGTAGGGGAGACAGGGGGTGAGCCCCAGCATTTT. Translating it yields CASSVGETGGEPQHF.

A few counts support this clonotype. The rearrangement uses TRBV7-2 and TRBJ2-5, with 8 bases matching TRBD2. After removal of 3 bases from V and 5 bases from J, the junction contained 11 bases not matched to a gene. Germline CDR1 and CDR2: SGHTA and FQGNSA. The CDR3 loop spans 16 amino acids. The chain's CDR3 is CASSLYAGGRIETQYF. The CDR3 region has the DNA TGTGCCAGCAGCTTGTACGCGGGGGGCCGTATTGAGACCCAGTACTTC.

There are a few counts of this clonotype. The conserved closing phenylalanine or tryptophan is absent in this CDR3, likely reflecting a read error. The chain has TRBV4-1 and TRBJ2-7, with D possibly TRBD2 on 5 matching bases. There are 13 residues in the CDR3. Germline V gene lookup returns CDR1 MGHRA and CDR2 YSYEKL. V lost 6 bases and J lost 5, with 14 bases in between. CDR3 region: CASSPGRGDEQYL. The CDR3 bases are TGCGCCAGCAGTCCTGGGAGAGGCGACGAGCAGTACCTC.